This T cell receptor beta chain was recovered during a study of T cell repertoires in cytomegalovirus infection (dated by TCRdb to the late 2010s). Concerning the study at large: Because public TCR beta signatures pointed to carriage of CMV infection together with the matching HLA type, the HLA type of each donor mattered for the analysis. Results and caveats for the whole study, not just this receptor: Cumulative frequency of public TCR beta family members discriminated carriers of CMV infection plus the relevant HLA type in this cohort and an independent roughly 330-donor cohort. The ex vivo response was dominated by HLA-C-restricted CMV-specific TCR beta clonotypes, which also provided the single most frequent clonotype in two of eight donors.

In its sample, this clonotype was seen once. Its cognate antigen has yet to be identified. No quality values exist for individual bases; no much larger clone is one base distant. Support from one read is weak. The germline V gene (reference sequence) supplies CDR1 DFQATT and CDR2 SNEGSKA. V lost 3 bases and J lost 6 bases; the stretch between them is 8 bases long. The CDR3, from cysteine to phenylalanine, totals 11 residues. Only the CDR3 DNA stays, 33 bases, in frame from base 1. The reads were generated on an Illumina HiSeq 1500. TCRdb itself trimmed the public reads at Q25 with fastp, ran MiXCR and retained productive beta chains. Merged by CDR3 protein, the rows form single entries marked with the most common genes and DNA. The sample includes 100,000 to 150,000 distinct CDR3 sequences, with roughly a quarter observed a single time. Together, the top ten hold roughly 35% of the sample.

The chain joins TRBV20-1 to TRBJ1-2; a tentative D match to TRBD1 spans 5 bases. The sequenced sample was PBMCs, sequenced either directly or after in vitro stimulation (not recorded which). This clonotype originated in a human donor in good health (CMV status not recorded). Some clones in this sample may be carry-over from other donors' samples. CDR3 reads: CSARGHHGYTF. The nucleotide sequence is given as TGCAGTGCTAGGGGGCACCATGGCTACACCTTC.